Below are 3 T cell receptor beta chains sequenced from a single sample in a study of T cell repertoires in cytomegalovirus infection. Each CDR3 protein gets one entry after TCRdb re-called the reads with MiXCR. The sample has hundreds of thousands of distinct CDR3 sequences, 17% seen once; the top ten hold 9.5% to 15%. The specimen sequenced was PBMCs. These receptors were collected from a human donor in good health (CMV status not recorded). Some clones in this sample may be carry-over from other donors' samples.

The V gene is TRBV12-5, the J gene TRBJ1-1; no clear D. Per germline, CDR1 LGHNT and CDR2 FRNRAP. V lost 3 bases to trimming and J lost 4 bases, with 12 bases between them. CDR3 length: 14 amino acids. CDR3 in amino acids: CASGLGILATEAFF. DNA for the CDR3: TGTGCTAGTGGTTTAGGGATCTTGGCCACTGAAGCTTTCTTT.

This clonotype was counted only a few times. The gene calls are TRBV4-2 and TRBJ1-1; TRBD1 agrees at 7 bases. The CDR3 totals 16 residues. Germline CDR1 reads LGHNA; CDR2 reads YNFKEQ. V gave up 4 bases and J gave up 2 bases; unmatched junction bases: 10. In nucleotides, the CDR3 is TGTGCCAGCAGCCCCAGGGGGACATACGTTAACACTGAAGCTTTCTTT. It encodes CASSPRGTYVNTEAFF.

CDR3 loop: CASSLFGTSSDTQYF. CDR3 nucleotides: TGTGCCAGCAGCTTATTCGGGACTAGCTCAGATACGCAGTATTTT. The gene calls are TRBV7-6 and TRBJ2-3, with 9 positions matching TRBD2. This CDR3 comprises 15 residues. V gave up 2 bases and J gave up 4 bases; unmatched junction bases: 4. Germline CDR1 and CDR2: SGHVS and FNYEAQ.